The rows below give T cell receptor beta chains drawn from one sample of a study of OX40 agonist ivuxolimab in advanced cancers. Generated by immunoSEQ multiplex PCR, the TCRdb table keeps only in-frame clones and is missing some. The sample carries tens of thousands of clones, roughly 84% recorded once. Sequencing used CD4+ or CD8+ T cells sorted from blood, obtained in a trial of the OX40 agonist ivuxolimab. The receptors come from an adult with an advanced solid tumor such as melanoma, head and neck, liver or kidney cancer. Both conserved end residues are part of each CDR3. The D gene is left open where the match is weak. Part of the rows lack a size; the others show once, few, many or a class for expanded clones.

TRBD1 - TRBJ2-7 TRBV28 TGTGCCAGCAGTTCCCCGGGACAGCACTACGAGCAGTACTTC CASSSPGQHYEQYF
TRBD1 - TRBJ1-4 TRBV7-6 TGTGCCAGCAGCTTAGAGGGACAGGGGGCTGCTAATGAAAAACTGTTTTTT CASSLEGQGAANEKLFF
- - TRBJ1-1 TRBV19 TGTGCCAGTACTCCCCGGGACGGACGTGAAGCTTTCTTT CASTPRDGREAFF
- - TRBJ1-1 TRBV6-6 TGTGCCAGCAGTTACGTACACCGGAACACTGAAGCTTTCTTT CASSYVHRNTEAFF
- - TRBJ2-2 TRBV30 TGTGCCTGGAGTTCCCTCTCCACCGGGGAGCTGTTTTTT CAWSSLSTGELFF
TRBD2 - TRBJ2-1 TRBV29-1 TGCAGCGCCAGGACTAGCGGGAGGTACAATGAGCAGTTCTTC CSARTSGRYNEQFF
- - TRBJ1-2 TRBV11-2 TGTGCCAGCAGCTCTTCCGCCGGCAACTATGGCTACACCTTC CASSSSAGNYGYTF
- - TRBJ2-1 TRBV2 TGTGCCAGCAGTGAAGAAGGGCAGGGCAATGAGCAGTTCTTC CASSEEGQGNEQFF
- few TRBJ1-4 TRBV5-1 TGCGCCAGCAGCTTGGACAGGTCCTCTGGGGAAAAACTGTTTTTT CASSLDRSSGEKLFF
- - TRBJ2-1 TRBV5-8 TGTGCCAGCAGCACCGGACGGAACCCCTCCTACAATGAGCAGTTCTTC CASSTGRNPSYNEQFF
- - TRBJ1-1 TRBV5-1 TGCGCCAGCAGCTTGGAGGCTACGAACACTGAAGCTTTCTTT CASSLEATNTEAFF
TRBD1 - TRBJ1-1 TRBV19 TGTGCCAGTAGTACCGACAGGGCCGAGGACACTGAAGCTTTCTTT CASSTDRAEDTEAFF
- - TRBJ2-1 TRBV6-5 TGTGCCAGCAGTCCCCGGGAAAACTACAATGAGCAGTTCTTC CASSPRENYNEQFF
- - TRBJ2-2 TRBV11-3 TGTGCCAGCAGCTTAAGGGGGGGTGCCGGGGAGCTGTTTTTT CASSLRGGAGELFF
- - TRBJ2-1 TRBV7-2 TGTGCCAGCAGCTTAGAAATTAGCTCCTACAATGAGCAGTTCTTC CASSLEISSYNEQFF
- - TRBJ2-2 TRBV29-1 TGCAGCGTTCTCAGGGGCCGGGAGCTGTTTTTT CSVLRGRELFF
TRBD2 - TRBJ2-1 TRBV9 TGTGCCAGCAGCTTTAGCGGGGGGGCCAACAATGAGCAGTTCTTC CASSFSGGANNEQFF
- - TRBJ2-3 TRBV15 TGTGCCACCAGCAGGGACAGAGTAACAGATACGCAGTATTTT CATSRDRVTDTQYF
- - TRBJ2-7 TRBV18 TGTGCCAGCTCACCAGTTTTCCGAGACCCCTACGAGCAGTACTTC CASSPVFRDPYEQYF
- few TRBJ1-1 TRBV5-4 TGTGCCAGCAGCTTGAATGCGAGGGAGACTGAAGCTTTCTTT CASSLNARETEAFF
- - TRBJ1-3 TRBV7-2 TGTGCCAGCAGCTTAGTATCGGGATCTGGAAACACCATATATTTT CASSLVSGSGNTIYF
- few TRBJ1-2 TRBV7-2 TGTGCCAGCACCCGCCACCGCAGAGTGGATGGCTACACCTTC CASTRHRRVDGYTF
TRBD2 - TRBJ2-5 TRBV9 TGTGCCAGCAGCGTCACTAGCGGACGCCAAGAGACCCAGTACTTC CASSVTSGRQETQYF
- - TRBJ1-1 TRBV27 TGTGCCAGCAGTTTATCGATGACGGTGAACACTGAAGCTTTCTTT CASSLSMTVNTEAFF
TRBD1 - TRBJ1-2 TRBV6-1 TGTGCCAGCAAAATTGGACAGGGGGATGGCTACACCTTC CASKIGQGDGYTF
- - TRBJ1-2 TRBV5-4 TGTGCCAGCAGCTTACGCGGGGTTAACTATGGCTACACCTTC CASSLRGVNYGYTF
- - TRBJ1-4 TRBV2 TGTGCCAGCAATGACGGTGCAACTAATGAAAAACTGTTTTTT CASNDGATNEKLFF
- - TRBJ2-4 TRBV19 TGTGCCAGTAGTATCTCGACACCGGCCGGGTTGGCAGCCAAAAACATTCAGTACTTC CASSISTPAGLAAKNIQYF
- once TRBJ1-5 TRBV7-9 TGTGCCAGCAGCTTAGGAGGTACAGGGATGGGCAATCAGCCCCAGCATTTT CASSLGGTGMGNQPQHF
- - TRBJ2-1 TRBV6-6 TGTGCCAGTGCGCGTTTCGATGAGCAGTTCTTC CASARFDEQFF
TRBD1 - TRBJ1-2 TRBV19 TGTGCCAGTAGCCCGACAGGGGGCGCTTATGGCTACACCTTC CASSPTGGAYGYTF
TRBD1 - TRBJ2-7 TRBV28 TGTGCCAGCAGTAGCGAGGACAGGGGGCGGGACGAGCAGTACTTC CASSSEDRGRDEQYF
TRBD2 few TRBJ2-5 TRBV27 TGTGCCAGCACTCAAACTGGGGCGGGGGGCTTACAAGAGACCCAGTACTTC CASTQTGAGGLQETQYF
TRBD1 - TRBJ1-1 TRBV19 TGTGCCAGTAGTATAGAGACAGGGGTGGACACTGAAGCTTTCTTT CASSIETGVDTEAFF
- - TRBJ2-1 TRBV7-2 TGTGCCAGCAGCTCCAGGGGGGGCAATGAGCAGTTCTTC CASSSRGGNEQFF
- - TRBJ1-1 TRBV4-1 TGCGCCAGCAGCCAAGAATCCTGGATGAACACTGAAGCTTTCTTT CASSQESWMNTEAFF
- - TRBJ2-7 TRBV4-1 TGCGCCAGCAGCCCCCGAAGGGGTAGTTCCTCATACGAGCAGTACTTC CASSPRRGSSSYEQYF
- few TRBJ1-2 TRBV7-2 TGTGCCAGCAGCTTAGGGGCGAGGACGTCGGGCTATGGCTACACCTTC CASSLGARTSGYGYTF
- - TRBJ2-4 TRBV2 TGTGCCAGCAGTGAATGGCCGGGTTTGGGCATTCAGTACTTC CASSEWPGLGIQYF
TRBD2 - TRBJ2-1 TRBV10-2 TGCGCCAGCAGGATAGCGGGAGGTAGGAAGAATGAGCAGTTCTTC CASRIAGGRKNEQFF
TRBD1 - TRBJ1-2 TRBV19 TGTGCCAGTAGTATGGACCGGGACAGGGTGGGCTACACCTTC CASSMDRDRVGYTF
- - TRBJ2-1 TRBV11-2 TGTGCCAGCAGCTTAGGGACCTTCGGGCTAAACAATGAGCAGTTCTTC CASSLGTFGLNNEQFF
TRBD2 - TRBJ2-3 TRBV5-8 TGTGCCAGCGGGGCGGGAGAATCCACAGATACGCAGTATTTT CASGAGESTDTQYF
- - TRBJ2-6 TRBV9 TGTGCCAGCAGCTTCACAGGGGCCAACGTCCTGACTTTC CASSFTGANVLTF